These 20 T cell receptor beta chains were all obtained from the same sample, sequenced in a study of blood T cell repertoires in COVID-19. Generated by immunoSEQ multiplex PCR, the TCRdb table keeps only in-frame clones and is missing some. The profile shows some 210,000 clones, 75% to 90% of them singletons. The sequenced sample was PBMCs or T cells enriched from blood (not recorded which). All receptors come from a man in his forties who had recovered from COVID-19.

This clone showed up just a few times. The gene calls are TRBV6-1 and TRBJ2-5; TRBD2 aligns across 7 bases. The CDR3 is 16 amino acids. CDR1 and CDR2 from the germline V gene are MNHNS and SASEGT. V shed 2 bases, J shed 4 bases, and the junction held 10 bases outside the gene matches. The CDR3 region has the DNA TGTGCCAGCAGTGAAAAGACTGGGTCGGGAGGAGAGACCCAGTACTTC. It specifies CASSEKTGSGGETQYF.

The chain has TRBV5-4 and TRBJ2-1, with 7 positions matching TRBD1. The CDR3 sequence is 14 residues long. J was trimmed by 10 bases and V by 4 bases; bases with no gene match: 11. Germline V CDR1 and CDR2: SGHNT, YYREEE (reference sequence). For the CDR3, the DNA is TGTGCCAGCAGCCCCCTTACAGGGGATCAAGAGCAGTTCTTC. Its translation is CASSPLTGDQEQFF.

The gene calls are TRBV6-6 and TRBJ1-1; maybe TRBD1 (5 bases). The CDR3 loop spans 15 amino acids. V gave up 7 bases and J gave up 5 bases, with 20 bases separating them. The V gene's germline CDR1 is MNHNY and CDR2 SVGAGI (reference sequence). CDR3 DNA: TGTGCCAGCACGCCGAGGGTTGGGGGGGAGACTGAAGCTTTCTTT. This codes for CASTPRVGGETEAFF.

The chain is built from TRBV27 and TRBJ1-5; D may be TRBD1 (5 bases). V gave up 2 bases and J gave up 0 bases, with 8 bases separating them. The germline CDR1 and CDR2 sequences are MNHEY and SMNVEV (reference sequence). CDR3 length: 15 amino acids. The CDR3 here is CASSLSQGSNQPQHF. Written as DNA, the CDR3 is TGTGCCAGCAGTTTAAGCCAGGGTAGCAATCAGCCCCAGCATTTT.

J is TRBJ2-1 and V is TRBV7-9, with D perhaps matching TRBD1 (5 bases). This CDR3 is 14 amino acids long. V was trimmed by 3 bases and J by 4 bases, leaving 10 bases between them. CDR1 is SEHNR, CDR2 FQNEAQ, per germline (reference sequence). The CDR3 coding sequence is TGTGCCAGCAGCTTGCAGGGTGGATACAATGAGCAGTTCTTC. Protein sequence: CASSLQGGYNEQFF.

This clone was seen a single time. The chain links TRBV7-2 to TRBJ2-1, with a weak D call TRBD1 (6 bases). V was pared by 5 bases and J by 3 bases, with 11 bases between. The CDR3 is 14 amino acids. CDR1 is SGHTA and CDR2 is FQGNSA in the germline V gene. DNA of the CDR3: TGTGCCAGCAGCAAGGACAGCGGCTACAATGAGCAGTTCTTC. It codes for CASSKDSGYNEQFF. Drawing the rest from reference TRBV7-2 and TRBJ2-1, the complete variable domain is GAGVSQSPSNKVTEKGKDVELRCDPISGHTALYWYRQSLGQGLEFLIYFQGNSAPDKSGLPSDRFSAERTGGSVSTLTIQRTQQEDSAVYLCASSKDSGYNEQFFGPGTRLTVL.

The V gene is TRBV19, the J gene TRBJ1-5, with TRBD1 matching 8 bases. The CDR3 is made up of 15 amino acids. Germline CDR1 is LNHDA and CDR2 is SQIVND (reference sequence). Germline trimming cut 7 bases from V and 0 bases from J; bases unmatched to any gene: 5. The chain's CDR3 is CASIGDRSSNQPQHF. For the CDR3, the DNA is TGTGCCAGTATCGGGGACAGGAGTAGCAATCAGCCCCAGCATTTT.

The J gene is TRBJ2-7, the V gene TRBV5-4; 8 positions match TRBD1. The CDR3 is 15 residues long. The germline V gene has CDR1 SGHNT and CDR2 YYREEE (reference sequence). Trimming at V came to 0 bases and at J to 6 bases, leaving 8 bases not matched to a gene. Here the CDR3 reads CASSLASRGRSEQYF. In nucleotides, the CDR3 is TGTGCCAGCAGCTTGGCCAGCAGGGGGCGAAGCGAGCAGTACTTC.

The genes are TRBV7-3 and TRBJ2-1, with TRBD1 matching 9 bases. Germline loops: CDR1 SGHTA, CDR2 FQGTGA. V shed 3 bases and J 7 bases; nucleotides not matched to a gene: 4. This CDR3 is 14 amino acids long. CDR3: CASSLDRGRNEQFF. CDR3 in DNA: TGTGCCAGCAGCTTGGACAGGGGCCGGAATGAGCAGTTCTTC.

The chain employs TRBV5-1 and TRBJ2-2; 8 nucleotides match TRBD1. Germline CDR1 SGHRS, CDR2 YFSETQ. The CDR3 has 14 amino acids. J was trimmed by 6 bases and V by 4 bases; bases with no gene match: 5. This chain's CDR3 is CASSGQGGSGELFF. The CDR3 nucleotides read TGCGCCAGCAGCGGACAGGGTGGTTCCGGGGAGCTGTTTTTT.

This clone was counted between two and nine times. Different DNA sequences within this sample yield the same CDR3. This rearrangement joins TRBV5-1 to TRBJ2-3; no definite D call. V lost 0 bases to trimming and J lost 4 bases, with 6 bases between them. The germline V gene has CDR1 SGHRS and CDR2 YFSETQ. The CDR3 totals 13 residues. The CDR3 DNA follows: TGCGCCAGCAGCTTGGGAGGTCCAGATACGCAGTATTTT. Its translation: CASSLGGPDTQYF.

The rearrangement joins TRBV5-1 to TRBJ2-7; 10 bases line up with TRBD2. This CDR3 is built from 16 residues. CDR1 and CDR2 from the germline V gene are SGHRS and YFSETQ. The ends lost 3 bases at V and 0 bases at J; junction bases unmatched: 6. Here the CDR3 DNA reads TGCGCCAGCAGCTCCTCAGCGGGAGGGAGCTCCTACGAGCAGTACTTC. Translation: CASSSSAGGSSYEQYF.

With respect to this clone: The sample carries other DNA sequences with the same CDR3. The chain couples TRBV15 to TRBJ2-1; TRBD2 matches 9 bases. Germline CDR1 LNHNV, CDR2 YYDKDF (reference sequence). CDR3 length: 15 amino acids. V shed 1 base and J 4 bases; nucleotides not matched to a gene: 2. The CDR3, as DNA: TGTGCCACCAGCAGAGCTAGCGGGACTTACAATGAGCAGTTCTTC. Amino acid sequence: CATSRASGTYNEQFF.

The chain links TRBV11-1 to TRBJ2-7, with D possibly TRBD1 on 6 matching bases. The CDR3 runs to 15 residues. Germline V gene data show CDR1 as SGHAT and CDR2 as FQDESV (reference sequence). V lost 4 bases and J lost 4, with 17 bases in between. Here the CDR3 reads CASSYSTGPRYEQYF. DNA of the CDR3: TGTGCCAGCAGCTATTCCACAGGGCCCCGGTACGAGCAGTACTTC.

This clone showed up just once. Written as DNA, the CDR3 is TGTGCCAGCAGACCGGGACAGGGGACGGCAGATACGCAGTATTTT. It specifies CASRPGQGTADTQYF. V is TRBV7-3 and J is TRBJ2-3; 10 bases align to TRBD1. Germline V lookup: CDR1 SGHTA, CDR2 FQGTGA. This CDR3 contains 15 residues. Trimming at V came to 6 bases and at J to 4 bases, leaving 7 bases not matched to a gene.

The CDR3 is CASSRNSVNSGRADIQYF. Here the CDR3 DNA reads TGTGCCAGCAGCCGTAATTCGGTAAATAGCGGGAGGGCCGACATTCAGTACTTC. The chain uses TRBV7-9 and TRBJ2-4; TRBD2 matches 11 bases. Germline values: CDR1 SEHNR, CDR2 FQNEAQ (reference sequence). Unmatched junction bases numbered 17, after V lost 5 bases and J lost 8 bases. The CDR3 is 18 residues long. The full variable domain, its missing parts supplied by reference TRBV7-9 and TRBJ2-4, is DTGVSQNPRHKITKRGQNVTFRCDPISEHNRLYWYRQTLGQGPEFLTYFQNEAQLEKSRLLSDRFSAERPKGSFSTLEIQRTEQGDSAMYLCASSRNSVNSGRADIQYFGAGTRLSVL.

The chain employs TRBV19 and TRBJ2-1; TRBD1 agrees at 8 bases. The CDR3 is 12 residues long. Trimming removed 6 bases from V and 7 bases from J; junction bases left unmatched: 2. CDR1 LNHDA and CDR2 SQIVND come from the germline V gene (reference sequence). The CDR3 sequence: CASSDRGNEQFF. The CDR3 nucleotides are TGTGCCAGTAGCGACAGGGGAAATGAGCAGTTCTTC.

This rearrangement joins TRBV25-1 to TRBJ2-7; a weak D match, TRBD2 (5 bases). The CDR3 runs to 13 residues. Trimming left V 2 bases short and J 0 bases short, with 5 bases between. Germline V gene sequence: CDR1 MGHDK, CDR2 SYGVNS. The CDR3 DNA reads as TGTGCCAGCAGTGAAGGGAGCTCCTACGAGCAGTACTTC. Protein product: CASSEGSSYEQYF.

CDR3 nucleotides: TGTGCCAGCAGTGGTCGGGATCAGCCCCAGCATTTT. Protein: CASSGRDQPQHF. The V and J genes are TRBV25-1 and TRBJ1-5; D gene uncertain. The CDR3 loop spans 12 amino acids. V lost 4 bases and J lost 5, with 6 bases in between. Germline lookup yields CDR1 MGHDK and CDR2 SYGVNS.

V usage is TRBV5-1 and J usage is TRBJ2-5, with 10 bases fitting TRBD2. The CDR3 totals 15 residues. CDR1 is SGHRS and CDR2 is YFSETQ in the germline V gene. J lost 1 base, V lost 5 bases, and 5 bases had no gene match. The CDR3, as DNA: TGCGCCAGCAGGTCGCTAGCGGGGGTCCAAGAGACCCAGTACTTC. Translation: CASRSLAGVQETQYF. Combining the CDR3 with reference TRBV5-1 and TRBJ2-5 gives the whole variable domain KAGVTQTPRYLIKTRGQQVTLSCSPISGHRSVSWYQQTPGQGLQFLFEYFSETQRNKGNFPGRFSGRQFSNSRSEMNVSTLELGDSALYLCASRSLAGVQETQYFGPGTRLLVL.